Listed below are T cell receptor beta chains from one sample, sequenced in a study of cytomegalovirus exposure and HLA in healthy donors. Sequencing was performed with immunoSEQ multiplex PCR; in TCRdb, only in-frame clones are kept and a portion is missing. The sample contains 130,000 or so clones, about 80% of which appear only once. The material sequenced was PBMCs. The receptors were gathered from a middle-aged man in good health and CMV-seronegative. Each CDR3 is given with its conserved first and last residue. The order of the fields is V gene, D gene, J gene, clone size, CDR3 DNA, CDR3 protein. A D gene is named only where the DNA matches it firmly. The size field is filled for only some rows; it gives once, few, many or a size class.

>TRBV28|TRBD2|TRBJ2-7|-
TGTGCCAGTGATACCGGGACTAGCGGGGGTTACGAGCAGTACTTC
CASDTGTSGGYEQYF
>TRBV5-8|-|TRBJ2-7|-
TGTGCCAGCAGCTTGACTCCCTTCGAGCAGTACTTC
CASSLTPFEQYF
>TRBV11-3|-|TRBJ2-7|-
TGTGCCAGCAGCCCCGAAATTACTGGGCGACCGGCTGGATACGAGCAGTACTTC
CASSPEITGRPAGYEQYF
>TRBV19|-|TRBJ2-7|-
TGTGCCAGTAGTATCGACAGATACTACGAGCAGTACTTC
CASSIDRYYEQYF
>TRBV7-2|TRBD1|TRBJ1-2|-
TGTGCCAGCATCCAGCAACAGGGGGCAATAGCTAACTATGGCTACACCTTC
CASIQQQGAIANYGYTF
>TRBV6-5|TRBD1|TRBJ2-7|-
TGTGCCAGCAGTTACTCCGGGACAGGTGACTCCTACGAGCAGTACTTC
CASSYSGTGDSYEQYF
>TRBV2|-|TRBJ1-5|-
TGTGCCAGCAGCGGACAGTCCAATCAGCCCCAGCATTTT
CASSGQSNQPQHF
>TRBV6-1|-|TRBJ1-5|-
TGTGCCAGCAAAGTTAGTGGCAATCAGCCCCAGCATTTT
CASKVSGNQPQHF
>TRBV5-1|-|TRBJ2-3|-
TGCGCCAGCAGCTTTACAGGGGAGGTGGATACGCAGTATTTT
CASSFTGEVDTQYF
>TRBV10-3|-|TRBJ2-3|-
TGTGCCACCTCCCTTCCCCTAGATCCCACCACAGATACGCAGTATTTT
CATSLPLDPTTDTQYF
>TRBV28|TRBD2|TRBJ2-5|few
TGTGCCAGCCGCGGGAGTTTGGTAGAGACCCAGTACTTC
CASRGSLVETQYF
>TRBV7-8|TRBD1|TRBJ2-7|-
TGTGCCAGCAGCCCTAGGACAGGGTCGGTGGGCGAGCAGTACTTC
CASSPRTGSVGEQYF
>TRBV7-9|-|TRBJ1-1|-
TGTGCCAGCAGCTTAGTGGAGAGGGGGACTGAAGCTTTCTTT
CASSLVERGTEAFF
>TRBV25-1|TRBD1|TRBJ2-7|-
TGTGCCAGCAGTCCCACCGGGACAGTCTTACCAAAGTACTTC
CASSPTGTVLPKYF
>TRBV7-9|TRBD2|TRBJ2-2|-
TGTGCCAGCAGCTCTGGACTAGCGGGTTCTAACACCGGGGAGCTGTTTTTT
CASSSGLAGSNTGELFF
>TRBV29-1|-|TRBJ2-7|-
TGCAGCGTTAAATCCAGCTCCTACGAGCAGTACTTC
CSVKSSSYEQYF
>TRBV30|-|TRBJ2-6|-
TGTGCCTGGACGGGGGCCAACGTCCTGACTTTC
CAWTGANVLTF
>TRBV11-2|-|TRBJ1-1|-
TGTGCCAGCAGCTTACAAGCGGAGGGATCGCGCGCTTTCTTT
CASSLQAEGSRAFF
>TRBV29-1|-|TRBJ1-5|few
TGCAGCGTTGCGGGGGGTGGGAATCAGCCCCAGCATTTT
CSVAGGGNQPQHF
>TRBV7-6|TRBD2|TRBJ2-7|-
TGTGCCAGCAGCTTAGAGACTAGCGGGAGACTGGCCTACGAGCAGTACTTC
CASSLETSGRLAYEQYF
>TRBV7-9|-|TRBJ2-2|-
TGTGCCAGCAGCTTAGCGAGTCAACTACTCCCGAACACCGGGGAGCTGTTTTTT
CASSLASQLLPNTGELFF
>TRBV28|-|TRBJ2-2|-
TGTGCCAGCAGTTCCCCGGGTACCACCGGGGAGCTGTTTTTT
CASSSPGTTGELFF
>TRBV28|TRBD2|TRBJ2-3|-
TGTGCCAGCAGTTTGCCCTCTAGCGGAGACTTTCTAGTGCAGTATTTT
CASSLPSSGDFLVQYF
>TRBV18|TRBD1|TRBJ2-2|-
TGTGCCAGCTCTCAGTACGACAGGGGCCTGAACACCGGGGAGCTGTTTTTT
CASSQYDRGLNTGELFF